The text below deals with one TCR beta chain. Its specificity is unknown. This record comes from a study of cytomegalovirus exposure and HLA in healthy donors. Study-wide points: A list of roughly 160 TCR beta chains associated with cytomegalovirus was given.

V lost 1 base, J lost 1 base, and 8 bases lay in between. The CDR3 has 15 amino acids. The germline CDR1 and CDR2 sequences are SGHDN and FVKESK. PCR was performed using 60 Vbeta and 13 Jbeta primers. Produced via immunoSEQ multiplex PCR; TCRdb's table is partial and in-frame only. In the table there are around 53,000 clones, about 82% of which are singletons. The chain has TRBV14 and TRBJ1-3; possibly TRBD1 for D (5 bases). The specimen was PBMCs. The sequence came from a man aged 25-40 years in good health and CMV-seronegative. The CDR3 reads CASSQVGLSGNTIYF. CDR3 nucleotide sequence: TGTGCCAGCAGCCAAGTGGGGCTTTCTGGAAACACCATATATTTT.